The text below deals with one T cell receptor (beta chain). Antigen: not known. The sample belongs to a study of blood T cells in healthy people across ages. Overall study results and limits: Per million T cells, the diversity of TCR beta decreased roughly linearly as age advanced. It was not possible, with unsorted PBMCs, to conclusively compare naive and antigen-experienced cells. Across samples, TCR beta diversity tracked strongly with naive T cell percentage.

The CDR3 is made up of 12 amino acids. The V end was cut by 6 bases, the J end by 6 bases, with 9 bases between. Germline V CDR1 and CDR2: DFQATT, SNEGSKA (reference sequence). Primed by a sample-barcoded 5' primer and a J-beta primer mix, a second PCR proceeded for 7 to 11 cycles. The template-switch adaptor, which had 12 random nucleotides, put a tag on each cDNA molecule. MiXCR, applied by TCRdb to the 5' RACE reads, yields one record per CDR3 protein. This repertoire shows about 1.8 million distinct CDR3 sequences, just under 50% found once; its top ten account for roughly 2.1%. The specimen was blood. The chain employs TRBV20-1 and TRBJ1-6; D unresolved. The TCR was taken from a woman aged 40 to 50 in good health. CDR3 in amino acids: CSAPAVNSPLHF. The DNA of the CDR3 is TGCAGTGCCCCGGCAGTTAATTCACCCCTCCACTTT.